The TCR beta chain described here comes from a study of cytomegalovirus exposure and HLA in healthy donors. PCR primers comprised 60 Vbeta and 13 Jbeta primers. Repertoires were generated with immunoSEQ multiplex PCR, while TCRdb's copy carries only in-frame clones and drops some. The table records 100,000 to 150,000 clones, 75% to 85% of them present only once. This CDR3 has 12 amino acids. Trimming pared 0 bases from V and 7 bases from J, leaving 7 bases between. CDR1 and CDR2 (germline): SGHVS, FQNEAQ. The material sequenced was PBMCs. The receptor comes from a man aged 40-49 years in good health and CMV-seronegative. The V gene is TRBV7-8, the J gene TRBJ2-7, with D maybe TRBD2 (5 bases). This CDR3 is CASSLARREQYF. In nucleotides, the CDR3 is TGTGCCAGCAGCTTAGCGCGGAGGGAGCAGTACTTC.